Shown below are 28 T cell receptor beta chains from a single sample sequenced in a study of OX40 agonist ivuxolimab in advanced cancers. Method: immunoSEQ multiplex PCR; TCRdb's copy keeps in-frame clones and lacks some. The sample yields about 68,000 clones, more than 75% seen once. The specimen comprised CD4+ or CD8+ T cells sorted from blood, sampled in a trial of the OX40 agonist ivuxolimab. The receptors originated from an adult with an advanced solid tumor such as melanoma, head and neck, liver or kidney cancer.

The chain uses TRBV29-1 and TRBJ1-2, with D unclear. This CDR3 is 13 amino acids long. Germline V gene sequence: CDR1 SQVTM, CDR2 ANQGSEA. Trimming took off 8 bases at V and 0 bases at J, with 13 bases between the two ends. CDR3 nucleotides: TGCAGCACAGAAGGGCAGACTAACTATGGCTACACCTTC. This sequence encodes CSTEGQTNYGYTF.

This clone was detected only a few times. This chain links TRBV6-1 with TRBJ2-7, with TRBD1 as a possible D gene (5 bases). The CDR3 contains 13 residues. Germline V CDR1 and CDR2: MNHNS, SASEGT. V was pared by 7 bases and J by 8 bases, with 18 bases between. The DNA of the CDR3 is TGTGCCAGCAACGGCCTGCGCGAGGACAAGCAGTACTTC. Encoded protein: CASNGLREDKQYF.

The chain is built from TRBV6-5 and TRBJ1-1; TRBD1 is a possible D gene (6 bases). V shed 5 bases and J shed 0 bases, with 13 bases lying between them. Germline V CDR1 and CDR2: MNHEY, SVGAGI. This CDR3 is 15 amino acids long. The CDR3 region has the DNA TGTGCCAGCAGTAATCACAGGGTTATGAACACTGAAGCTTTCTTT. Translation: CASSNHRVMNTEAFF.

CDR3: CAIVAALTDTQYF. In nucleotides, the CDR3 is TGTGCCATCGTAGCGGCCCTCACAGATACGCAGTATTTT. The rearrangement uses TRBV10-3 and TRBJ2-3, with D perhaps matching TRBD2 (6 bases). This CDR3 comprises 13 residues. Trimming shortened V by 8 bases and J by 2 bases, and 11 bases separated the two germline ends. Germline values: CDR1 ENHRY, CDR2 SYGVKD.

The chain uses TRBV28 and TRBJ1-1; a possible D gene is TRBD1 (6 bases). Germline CDR1 reads MDHEN; CDR2 reads SYDVKM. V was pared by 2 bases and J by 11 bases, with 15 bases between. There are 13 residues in the CDR3. CDR3 sequence: CASSLGDRGHAFF. The CDR3 coding sequence is TGTGCCAGCAGTTTAGGGGACCGGGGACATGCTTTCTTT.

In DNA, the CDR3 is TGTGCCAGCAGCCGGGACAGGGGTATGCGTGGCTACACCTTC. This gives the protein CASSRDRGMRGYTF. The V call is TRBV5-6, the J call TRBJ1-2; 10 bases fit TRBD1. The CDR3 totals 14 residues. Germline V gene data show CDR1 as SGHDT and CDR2 as YYEEEE. With V trimmed by 4 bases and J by 7 bases, 7 bases remained unmatched.

The rearrangement uses TRBV7-2 and TRBJ1-1; D possibly corresponds to TRBD1 (5 bases). V lost 3 bases and J 11 bases, leaving 13 bases between the germline ends. Germline values: CDR1 SGHTA, CDR2 FQGNSA. There are 12 residues in the CDR3. CDR3 sequence: CASSFWGRLAFF. As DNA, the CDR3 is TGTGCCAGCAGCTTCTGGGGGAGGTTGGCTTTCTTT.

V is TRBV2 and J is TRBJ1-6; D perhaps matches TRBD1 (5 bases). CDR3 size: 13 residues. The germline V gene has CDR1 SNHLY and CDR2 FYNNEI. V lost 7 bases, J lost 8 bases, and 12 bases lay in between. The CDR3 region is CASIEDTDSPLHF. The CDR3 DNA follows: TGTGCCAGCATAGAGGACACCGATTCACCCCTCCACTTT.

This chain joins TRBV5-1 and TRBJ2-7; possible D gene TRBD2, 5 bases. Trimming removed 2 bases from V and 5 bases from J, with 14 bases in between. From germline, CDR1 is SGHRS and CDR2 YFSETQ. The CDR3 runs 14 residues. Here the CDR3 reads CASSFRVSGNEQYF. As DNA, the CDR3 is TGCGCCAGCAGCTTCCGGGTGTCCGGGAACGAGCAGTACTTC.

The chain joins TRBV6-5 to TRBJ2-1; weak D call: TRBD2 (5 bases). The CDR3 length is 14 residues. Germline V gene sequence: CDR1 MNHEY, CDR2 SVGAGI. V was cut by 6 bases and J by 2 bases, with 11 bases left in between. The CDR3 nucleotides read TGTGCCAGCAGATCGGACTTGACCTACAATGAGCAGTTCTTC. Translating it yields CASRSDLTYNEQFF.

This chain joins TRBV4-3 and TRBJ1-4; weak D call: TRBD1 (5 bases). The CDR3 spans 18 residues. The V gene's germline CDR1 is LGHNA and CDR2 YSLEER. Trimming took 2 bases from V and 7 from J, leaving 23 bases between them. The CDR3 protein is CASSQRRDGGMGGEKLFF. The CDR3 DNA reads TGCGCCAGCAGCCAACGCCGGGACGGGGGTATGGGTGGTGAAAAACTGTTTTTT.

CDR3 residues: CASSLDGSGELFF. The CDR3 DNA sequence: TGTGCCAGCAGCTTAGATGGGTCCGGGGAGCTGTTTTTT. The gene calls are TRBV11-2 and TRBJ2-2, with D unresolved. Germline loops: CDR1 SGHAT, CDR2 FQNNGV. Trimming left V 0 bases short and J 6 bases short, with 5 bases between. This CDR3 region has 13 residues.

The V and J genes are TRBV9 and TRBJ2-3; D is ambiguous. V was clipped by 4 bases and J by 1 base, with 13 bases between them. The CDR3 is made up of 15 amino acids. The germline CDR1 and CDR2 sequences are SGDLS and YYNGEE. DNA of the CDR3: TGTGCCAGCAGCCCAGAAGGAGCCCGCACAGATACGCAGTATTTT. Amino acid sequence: CASSPEGARTDTQYF.

This sequence joins TRBV5-1 and TRBJ2-2; 8 bases fit TRBD2. Germline CDR1 and CDR2: SGHRS and YFSETQ. Trimming cost V 5 bases and J 4 bases; bases outside gene matches: 10. The CDR3 spans 16 residues. The CDR3 spells CASRDSGGGATGELFF. The CDR3 DNA sequence: TGCGCCAGCAGGGACTCCGGGGGGGGAGCCACCGGGGAGCTGTTTTTT. The whole variable domain, filled in from reference TRBV5-1 and TRBJ2-2, reads KAGVTQTPRYLIKTRGQQVTLSCSPISGHRSVSWYQQTPGQGLQFLFEYFSETQRNKGNFPGRFSGRQFSNSRSEMNVSTLELGDSALYLCASRDSGGGATGELFFGEGSRLTVL.

V gene TRBV27 combines with J gene TRBJ1-3, with 8 bases fitting TRBD1. V trimming: 2 bases; J trimming: 3 bases; junction bases outside the gene matches: 3. This CDR3 is built from 15 residues. Germline V gene sequence: CDR1 MNHEY, CDR2 SMNVEV (reference sequence). CDR3 sequence: CASSLQGAVGNTIYF. As DNA, the CDR3 is TGTGCCAGCAGTTTACAGGGGGCGGTTGGAAACACCATATATTTT.

This chain connects TRBV5-1 to TRBJ2-2; a possible D gene is TRBD1 (6 bases). CDR1 SGHRS and CDR2 YFSETQ come from the germline V gene. Deletions cut 4 bases from V and 4 bases from J, with 20 bases between. This CDR3 has 17 amino acids. CDR3 DNA sequence: TGCGCCAGCAGCGTATTTACAGGGAGCACGGTCACCGGGGAGCTGTTTTTT. Translated, it gives CASSVFTGSTVTGELFF. Full variable domain (outside the CDR3, taken from reference TRBV5-1 and TRBJ2-2): KAGVTQTPRYLIKTRGQQVTLSCSPISGHRSVSWYQQTPGQGLQFLFEYFSETQRNKGNFPGRFSGRQFSNSRSEMNVSTLELGDSALYLCASSVFTGSTVTGELFFGEGSRLTVL.

This rearrangement joins TRBV5-1 to TRBJ2-1, with TRBD2 as a possible D gene (5 bases). Germline V CDR1 and CDR2: SGHRS, YFSETQ. This CDR3 has 15 amino acids. Trimming took 1 base from V and 10 from J, leaving 18 bases between them. The DNA of the CDR3 is TGCGCCAGCAGCTTGCGGCCTAGCTCCCTGGGAGAGCAGTTCTTC. It is translated as CASSLRPSSLGEQFF.

As regards this clone: Since the CDR3 does not end with the conserved phenylalanine or tryptophan, this likely comes from a read error. V gene TRBV18 combines with J gene TRBJ1-2, with TRBD1 matching over 8 bases. This CDR3 region has 13 residues. Unmatched junction bases numbered 0, after V lost 2 bases and J lost 4 bases. Germline values: CDR1 KGHSH, CDR2 LQKENI. CDR3 loop: CASSPTGGYGYTL. CDR3 in DNA: TGTGCCAGCTCACCAACAGGGGGCTATGGCTACACCCTC.

This clone appeared once. The chain combines TRBV6-5 with TRBJ1-1, with D maybe TRBD1 (6 bases). CDR3 length equals 14 residues. Germline CDR1 MNHEY, CDR2 SVGAGI. Between the trimmed V and J ends, which lost 1 base and 3 bases, there was a span of 9 bases. The CDR3 DNA reads as TGTGCCAGCAGTTACTGGGGGGCGGACACTGAAGCTTTCTTT. This sequence encodes CASSYWGADTEAFF.

The chain employs TRBV2 and TRBJ2-2, with TRBD1 as a possible D gene (6 bases). V dropped 6 bases and J dropped 2 bases, with 16 bases sitting between them. Germline CDR1 and CDR2: SNHLY and FYNNEI. The CDR3 contains 16 residues. DNA for the CDR3: TGTGCCAGCAGAGACATCTCAGGGGAAAACACCGGGGAGCTGTTTTTT. This translates into CASRDISGENTGELFF.

The chain employs TRBV5-1 and TRBJ1-1, with D perhaps TRBD1 (6 bases). The ends were cut back, 0 bases at V and 1 base at J, with 7 bases in the middle. The germline gives CDR1 SGHRS, CDR2 YFSETQ. The CDR3 loop spans 14 amino acids. The DNA for the CDR3 is TGCGCCAGCAGCTTGGGGACAGCGAACACTGAAGCTTTCTTT. Translated, it gives CASSLGTANTEAFF.

V gene TRBV18 combines with J gene TRBJ1-2; D gene unclear. This CDR3 region has 13 residues. V lost 4 bases and J 3 bases, leaving 9 bases between the germline ends. Germline lookup yields CDR1 KGHSH and CDR2 LQKENI. The CDR3 spells CASSHGSDYGYTF. CDR3 coding DNA: TGTGCCAGCTCACATGGATCAGACTATGGCTACACCTTC. Full variable domain (missing parts from reference TRBV18 and TRBJ1-2): NAGVMQNPRHLVRRRGQEARLRCSPMKGHSHVYWYRQLPEEGLKFMVYLQKENIIDESGMPKERFSAEFPKEGPSILRIQQVVRGDSAAYFCASSHGSDYGYTFGSGTRLTVV.

This clone was seen a handful of times. The chain joins TRBV7-9 to TRBJ2-2; D might be TRBD2 (6 bases). The CDR3 has 14 residues. The germline V gene has CDR1 SEHNR and CDR2 FQNEAQ (reference sequence). V was clipped by 4 bases and J by 7 bases, with 13 bases between them. The CDR3 region is CASSSGLSNGELFF. In DNA form, the CDR3 reads TGTGCCAGCAGCTCGGGACTCTCTAACGGGGAGCTGTTTTTT.

The genes are TRBV11-2 and TRBJ1-5; the D is unclear. This CDR3 region has 15 residues. Germline CDR1 reads SGHAT; CDR2 reads FQNNGV. Trimming stripped 0 bases from V and 0 bases from J, with 6 bases between. CDR3 protein: CASSLDSYSNQPQHF. The DNA of the CDR3 is TGTGCCAGCAGCTTAGATTCCTATAGCAATCAGCCCCAGCATTTT.

This rearrangement joins TRBV5-6 to TRBJ1-1, with TRBD1 identical over 9 bases. The V gene's germline CDR1 is SGHDT and CDR2 YYEEEE. Trimming cost V 4 bases and J 4 bases; bases outside gene matches: 20. The CDR3 length is 19 residues. The CDR3 DNA is TGTGCCAGCAGCGCGATTATAGGACAGGGGTTGTATCGTGGCACTGAAGCTTTCTTT. It yields the protein CASSAIIGQGLYRGTEAFF.

This chain links TRBV5-4 with TRBJ2-7; D remains ambiguous. CDR1 is SGHNT and CDR2 is YYREEE in the germline V gene (reference sequence). The CDR3 is 11 amino acids. V was clipped by 3 bases and J by 3 bases, with 4 bases between them. Here the CDR3 reads CASSSYYEQYF. Written as DNA, the CDR3 is TGTGCCAGCAGCTCCTACTACGAGCAGTACTTC.

The chain joins TRBV2 to TRBJ2-1; D ambiguous. Trimming removed 4 bases from V and 4 bases from J, with 8 bases in between. The germline CDR1 and CDR2 sequences are SNHLY and FYNNEI. This CDR3 spans 13 amino acids. For the CDR3, the DNA is TGTGCCAGCAGTGTGGCCGCGTACAATGAGCAGTTCTTC. Encoded protein: CASSVAAYNEQFF.

The chain has TRBV7-2 and TRBJ2-3; 7 nucleotides match TRBD1. Germline V gives CDR1 SGHTA, CDR2 FQGNSA. Trimming at V came to 5 bases and at J to 4 bases, leaving 9 bases not matched to a gene. CDR3 size: 15 residues. CDR3 nucleotides: TGTGCCAGCAGCCCGAGACAGGGATCGGCAGATACGCAGTATTTT. Protein product: CASSPRQGSADTQYF.